These 30 T cell receptor beta chains originate from one sample sequenced in a study of regulatory T cells in long-lasting Graves disease. Construction of TCR beta libraries relied on iRepertoire HTBI primers and on Arm-PCR targeting CDR3 regions. TCRdb passed the multiplex PCR reads through MiXCR, listing each CDR3 protein once. The data show over 650,000 distinct CDR3 sequences, about 30% seen once. The time point is: persistent/refractory GD, antithyroid drugs over 5 years with positive TRAb. From PBMCs, RNA was extracted and then used to make the TCR library. Sequenced here: peripheral blood mononuclear cells (PBMCs), sampled when the disease was refractory, from a patient treated with antithyroid drugs. All receptors derive from a female donor with Graves disease.

The V gene is TRBV6-1, the J gene TRBJ1-6; TRBD1 agrees at 7 bases. The germline gives CDR1 MNHNS, CDR2 SASEGT. The CDR3 is 15 amino acids. V was pared by 4 bases and J by 2 bases, with 2 bases of the junction left unmatched. The CDR3: CASSADRAYNSPLHF. CDR3 nucleotide sequence: TGTGCCAGCAGTGCCGACAGGGCCTATAATTCACCCCTCCACTTT.

This clonotype was seen more than once but under ten times. The chain employs TRBV3-1 and TRBJ1-2; maybe TRBD1 (6 bases). The CDR3 runs to 15 residues. V was shortened by 0 bases and J by 3 bases, with 11 bases between the two germline ends. CDR1 is LGHDT, CDR2 YNNKEL, per germline (reference sequence). CDR3 protein: CASSQDYRGDYGYTF. Written as DNA, the CDR3 is TGTGCCAGCAGCCAAGATTATAGGGGGGACTATGGCTACACCTTC. The full variable domain, with the rest looked up from reference TRBV3-1 and TRBJ1-2, is DTAVSQTPKYLVTQMGNDKSIKCEQNLGHDTMYWYKQDSKKFLKIMFSYNNKELIINETVPNRFSPKSPDKAHLNLHINSLELGDSAVYFCASSQDYRGDYGYTFGSGTRLTVV.

This clonotype was detected a few times. V is TRBV11-2 and J is TRBJ2-2; D is undetermined. CDR3 length equals 14 residues. V lost 4 bases and J lost 6, with 12 bases in between. Germline V CDR1 and CDR2: SGHAT, FQNNGV. CDR3 region: CASSSNKGSGELFF. CDR3 DNA: TGTGCCAGCAGCTCCAATAAAGGGTCCGGGGAGCTGTTTTTT.

This clonotype has more than one count but fewer than ten. The V gene is TRBV28, the J gene TRBJ1-5, with D possibly matching TRBD1 (6 bases). Between the trimmed V and J ends, which lost 4 bases and 11 bases, there was a span of 18 bases. Germline CDR1 MDHEN, CDR2 SYDVKM. This CDR3 contains 14 residues. CDR3 DNA sequence: TGTGCCAGCAGTTCCCGAAACAGGGCCGTAGCCCAGCATTTT. Encoded protein: CASSSRNRAVAQHF. The complete variable domain, with remaining parts taken from reference TRBV28 and TRBJ1-5, reads DVKVTQSSRYLVKRTGEKVFLECVQDMDHENMFWYRQDPGLGLRLIYFSYDVKMKEKGDIPEGYSVSREKKERFSLILESASTNQTSMYLCASSSRNRAVAQHFGDGTRLSIL.

This clonotype came up a few times. The genes are TRBV29-1 and TRBJ1-1; TRBD1 is a possible D gene (5 bases). V gave up 7 bases and J gave up 0 bases, with 15 bases separating them. Germline V gene data show CDR1 as SQVTM and CDR2 as ANQGSEA. CDR3 length: 14 amino acids. The CDR3 DNA is TGCAGCGGTGGCCTAGGGACGGTGAACACTGAAGCTTTCTTT. Its translation is CSGGLGTVNTEAFF.

This clonotype was detected many times. The rearrangement uses TRBV29-1 and TRBJ1-1; D remains unclear. Germline V gives CDR1 SQVTM, CDR2 ANQGSEA. This CDR3 has 12 amino acids. V gave up 2 bases and J gave up 4 bases, with 8 bases separating them. The CDR3 bases are TGCAGCGTTGAATTGGTGGCCACTGAAGCTTTCTTT. Amino acids: CSVELVATEAFF. The full variable domain, completed using reference TRBV29-1 and TRBJ1-1, is SAVISQKPSRDICQRGTSLTIQCQVDSQVTMMFWYRQQPGQSLTLIATANQGSEATYESGFVIDKFPISRPNLTFSTLTVSNMSPEDSSIYLCSVELVATEAFFGQGTRLTVV.

This rearrangement joins TRBV5-4 to TRBJ2-5; 10 bases align to TRBD2. Germline V gene lookup returns CDR1 SGHNT and CDR2 YYREEE (reference sequence). The CDR3 spans 15 residues. The J segment lost 5 bases and the V segment lost 1 base, leaving 5 bases of the junction unmatched. CDR3 sequence: CASSLPSGSLETQYF. Written as DNA, the CDR3 is TGTGCCAGCAGCTTGCCTAGCGGGAGTCTTGAGACCCAGTACTTC.

This chain links TRBV6-1 with TRBJ1-1; a possible D gene is TRBD1 (6 bases). The CDR3 covers 13 residues. Germline CDR1 and CDR2: MNHNS and SASEGT. V lost 8 bases to trimming and J lost 2 bases, with 12 bases between them. The CDR3 region is CASGRDTNTEAFF. DNA for the CDR3: TGTGCCAGCGGTCGGGACACCAACACTGAAGCTTTCTTT.

This chain links TRBV28 with TRBJ2-1, with a tentative D call TRBD1 (6 bases). The CDR3 has 14 residues. The germline V gene encodes CDR1 MDHEN and CDR2 SYDVKM. V lost 7 bases and J lost 5, with 15 bases in between. The CDR3 spells CASTEGDTHNEQFF. CDR3 nucleotides: TGTGCCAGCACCGAAGGGGACACCCACAATGAGCAGTTCTTC. Supplemented by reference TRBV28 and TRBJ2-1, the full variable domain reads DVKVTQSSRYLVKRTGEKVFLECVQDMDHENMFWYRQDPGLGLRLIYFSYDVKMKEKGDIPEGYSVSREKKERFSLILESASTNQTSMYLCASTEGDTHNEQFFGPGTRLTVL.

The sample holds many counts of this clonotype. At one boundary the junction diverges from the germline segment, which might be a read error. The chain has TRBV5-6 and TRBJ2-2; D might be TRBD1 (5 bases). The CDR3 has 17 residues. Looked up from germline, CDR1 is SGHDT and CDR2 is YYEEEE. This chain's CDR3 is CASSLDGRTWTTGELFF. CDR3 DNA sequence: TGTGCCAGCAGTTTGGATGGCAGAACATGGACAACCGGGGAGCTGTTTTTT.

V is TRBV4-1 and J is TRBJ1-2, with 11 nucleotides matching TRBD1. Trimming at V came to 3 bases and at J to 4 bases, leaving 10 bases not matched to a gene. CDR1 and CDR2 from the germline V gene are MGHRA and YSYEKL. The CDR3 consists of 17 residues. In DNA form, the CDR3 reads TGCGCCAGCAGCCATCCGGGACAGGGGGATAAAACCTATGGCTACACCTTC. Encoded protein: CASSHPGQGDKTYGYTF.

V and J are TRBV15 and TRBJ1-6; tentative D call: TRBD1 (5 bases). In germline, CDR1 is LNHNV, CDR2 YYDKDF (reference sequence). This CDR3 region has 16 residues. Trimming took off 4 bases at V and 2 bases at J, with 12 bases between the two ends. The CDR3 nucleotides read TGTGCCACCAGCACTTCCCAGGGCCCCTATAATTCACCCCTCCACTTT. Translation: CATSTSQGPYNSPLHF.

The rearrangement joins TRBV6-1 to TRBJ1-6, with no clear D. Trimming took 6 bases from V and 7 from J, leaving 19 bases between them. Germline lookup yields CDR1 MNHNS and CDR2 SASEGT. The length of the CDR3 is 16 residues. In DNA form, the CDR3 reads TGTGCCAGCAGAACCCTCGCCGACTCTCAAAATTCACCCCTCCACTTT. This translates into CASRTLADSQNSPLHF.

The chain carries TRBV9 and TRBJ1-1, with a possible D match to TRBD1 (6 bases). This CDR3 contains 15 residues. V lost 1 base and J 4 bases, leaving 14 bases between the germline ends. Germline CDR1 SGDLS, CDR2 YYNGEE. CDR3 coding DNA: TGTGCCAGCAGCGTATCGGGGGGCGGGGCCACTGAAGCTTTCTTT. This gives the protein CASSVSGGGATEAFF.

This chain uses TRBV7-9 with TRBJ1-4; tentative D call: TRBD1 (5 bases). The CDR3 length is 15 residues. Germline-derived CDR1 and CDR2 are SEHNR and FQNEAQ (reference sequence). V was pared by 4 bases and J by 5 bases, with 14 bases between. The CDR3 protein is CASSSGAGRNEKLFF. In DNA form, the CDR3 reads TGTGCCAGCAGCTCCGGTGCAGGGCGAAATGAAAAACTGTTTTTT.

This chain joins TRBV6-1 and TRBJ2-7; D is possibly TRBD2 (5 bases). The CDR3 contains 12 residues. The V gene lost 4 bases and the J gene lost 7 bases, with 11 bases spanning the gap. Germline V gives CDR1 MNHNS, CDR2 SASEGT. The CDR3 DNA follows: TGTGCCAGCAGTGTGCCAAGAGGGGAGCAGTACTTC. It specifies CASSVPRGEQYF.

The sample holds a few counts of this clonotype. V is TRBV5-1 and J is TRBJ2-7; D may be TRBD1 (7 bases). V dropped 4 bases and J dropped 6 bases, with 20 bases sitting between them. This CDR3 spans 15 amino acids. Germline values: CDR1 SGHRS, CDR2 YFSETQ. The CDR3: CASSVNRGGGSEQYF. CDR3 DNA: TGCGCCAGCAGCGTAAACAGGGGTGGAGGGAGCGAGCAGTACTTC.

The chain joins TRBV29-1 to TRBJ1-1; D uncertain. CDR3 length: 13 residues. CDR1 and CDR2 from the germline V gene are SQVTM and ANQGSEA. Trimming stripped 4 bases from V and 6 bases from J, with 15 bases between. This chain's CDR3 is CSVGESRSAEAFF. CDR3 nucleotide sequence: TGCAGCGTTGGCGAATCAAGATCGGCTGAAGCTTTCTTT.

The J gene is TRBJ2-7, the V gene TRBV28; D possibly uses TRBD1 or TRBD2 (6 bases each). With 7 bases removed from V and 1 base from J, the gap between germline ends came to 17 bases. The V gene's germline CDR1 is MDHEN and CDR2 SYDVKM. The length of the CDR3 is 15 residues. The CDR3 loop is CASIQGGYGSYEQYF. CDR3 sequence (DNA): TGTGCCAGCATCCAAGGGGGGTATGGGTCCTACGAGCAGTACTTC. Combining the CDR3 with reference TRBV28 and TRBJ2-7 gives the whole variable domain DVKVTQSSRYLVKRTGEKVFLECVQDMDHENMFWYRQDPGLGLRLIYFSYDVKMKEKGDIPEGYSVSREKKERFSLILESASTNQTSMYLCASIQGGYGSYEQYFGPGTRLTVT.

This clonotype was seen a few times. The V gene is TRBV6-2 or TRBV6-3, the J gene TRBJ1-2; 9 bases are a match to TRBD1. Trimming took 5 bases from V and 2 from J; bases not matched to a gene: 9. Germline V lookup: CDR1 MNHEY, CDR2 SVGEGT. The CDR3 spans 16 residues. CDR3 DNA: TGTGCCAGCAGTGAGCACGTAGGGACAGGGAACTATGGCTACACCTTC. It translates to CASSEHVGTGNYGYTF.

The rearrangement links TRBV14 to TRBJ2-5, with 7 bases lining up with TRBD1. The CDR3 is 17 residues long. Germline V gene data show CDR1 as SGHDN and CDR2 as FVKESK. With V trimmed by 0 bases and J by 4 bases, 11 bases remained unmatched. The DNA for the CDR3 is TGTGCCAGCAGCCAAGACACAGGGGTATGGCTCAGAGAGACCCAGTACTTC. Its translation: CASSQDTGVWLRETQYF.

The chain recombines TRBV4-2 with TRBJ1-2, with TRBD1 identical over 7 bases. CDR1 is LGHNA, CDR2 YNFKEQ, per germline. CDR3 length equals 15 residues. V gave up 0 bases and J gave up 7 bases; unmatched junction bases: 8. CDR3 loop: CASSQDLATGAGYTF. CDR3 sequence (DNA): TGTGCCAGCAGCCAAGATCTGGCAACAGGGGCTGGCTACACCTTC.

The chain joins TRBV12-3 or TRBV12-4 to TRBJ2-3; 9 bases fit TRBD2. Trimming took 3 bases from V and 7 from J; bases not matched to a gene: 14. This CDR3 has 17 residues. The CDR3 is CASSFPGGSGRWNTQYF. The CDR3 region has the DNA TGTGCCAGCAGTTTCCCAGGGGGTAGCGGGAGATGGAATACGCAGTATTTT.

The chain links TRBV5-5 to TRBJ1-2, with D possibly being TRBD1 (5 bases). This CDR3 is built from 14 residues. The V and J ends lost 3 bases and 3 bases respectively, with 12 bases between them. CDR1 and CDR2 (germline): SGHKS, YYEKEE (reference sequence). The CDR3 sequence: CASSSRVGDYGYTF. In DNA form, the CDR3 reads TGTGCCAGCAGCTCCAGGGTAGGGGACTATGGCTACACCTTC.

This clonotype was detected ten times or more. The CDR3 DNA reads as TGTGCCAGCAGAGGGCGGGAGTTTCGCTGGAGAGAGACCCAGTACTTC. Its protein product is CASRGREFRWRETQYF. The chain has TRBV7-8 and TRBJ2-5; 7 positions agree with TRBD2. The junction had 14 bases not matched to a gene; V was cut back by 6 bases and J by 4 bases. CDR1 is SGHVS, CDR2 FQNEAQ, per germline. The CDR3 has 16 amino acids.

CDR3 DNA: TGTGCCTGGAGGGGAGGGCTCAATCAGCCCCAGCATTTT. Its translation is CAWRGGLNQPQHF. This sequence joins TRBV30 and TRBJ1-5; no clear D gene. Trimming removed 3 bases at V and 3 bases at J, with 9 bases between. The CDR3 runs 13 residues. Germline CDR1 reads GTSNPN; CDR2 reads SVGIG (reference sequence).

This clonotype was counted a few times. The rearrangement links TRBV5-1 to TRBJ1-2, with 7 bases identical to TRBD1. The CDR3 contains 14 residues. V dropped 3 bases and J dropped 6; count of bases not matched to a gene: 8. Germline assignment: CDR1 SGHRS and CDR2 YFSETQ. CDR3 nucleotide sequence: TGCGCCAGCAGCTCCGGCGACAGGGCGGATGGCTACACCTTC. It encodes CASSSGDRADGYTF.

V usage is TRBV3-1 and J usage is TRBJ1-1, with TRBD1 as a possible D gene (5 bases). Trimming cost V 4 bases and J 7 bases, with 19 bases left between them. This CDR3 contains 15 residues. Germline lookup yields CDR1 LGHDT and CDR2 YNNKEL (reference sequence). The CDR3 DNA is TGTGCCAGCAGCCCCCAGCTCATCGGGACGGATGAAGCTTTCTTT. Translated, it gives CASSPQLIGTDEAFF.

This clonotype was observed at least ten times. The rearrangement joins TRBV2 to TRBJ1-5; D is possibly TRBD1 (6 bases). The CDR3 spans 13 residues. The germline V gene has CDR1 SNHLY and CDR2 FYNNEI. The V end lost 8 bases, the J end lost 9 bases, and 17 bases lay between the germline ends. CDR3 coding DNA: TGTGCCAGCGGCGAACGGGACATGCGGCCCCAGCATTTT. This codes for CASGERDMRPQHF.

This clonotype appeared a single time. The V call is TRBV7-9, the J call TRBJ2-7, with 13 bases fitting TRBD2. Germline CDR1 SEHNR, CDR2 FQNEAQ (reference sequence). This CDR3 comprises 17 residues. V was clipped by 4 bases and J by 2 bases; unmatched bases: 8. CDR3 in amino acids: CASSSRLLAGGPYEQYF. The CDR3 nucleotides are TGTGCCAGCAGCTCCCGCCTACTAGCGGGAGGGCCCTACGAGCAGTACTTC.